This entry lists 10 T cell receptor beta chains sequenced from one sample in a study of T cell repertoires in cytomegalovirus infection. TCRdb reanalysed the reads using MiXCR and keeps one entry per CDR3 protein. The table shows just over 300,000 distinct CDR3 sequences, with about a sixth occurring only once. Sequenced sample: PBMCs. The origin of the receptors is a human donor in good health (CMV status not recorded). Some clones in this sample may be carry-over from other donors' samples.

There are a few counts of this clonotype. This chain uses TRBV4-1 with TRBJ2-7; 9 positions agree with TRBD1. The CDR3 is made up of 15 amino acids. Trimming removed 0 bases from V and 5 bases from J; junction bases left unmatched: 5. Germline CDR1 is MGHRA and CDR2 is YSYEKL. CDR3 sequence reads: CASSQDRTGGNEQYF. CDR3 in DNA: TGCGCCAGCAGCCAAGATAGAACAGGGGGCAACGAGCAGTACTTC.

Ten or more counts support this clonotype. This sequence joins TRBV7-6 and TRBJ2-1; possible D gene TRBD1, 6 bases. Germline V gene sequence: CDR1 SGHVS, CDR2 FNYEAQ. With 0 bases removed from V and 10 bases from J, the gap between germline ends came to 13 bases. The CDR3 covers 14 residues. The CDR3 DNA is TGTGCCAGCAGCTTAGCGGTTCTGGGGGCCGAGCAGTTCTTC. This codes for CASSLAVLGAEQFF.

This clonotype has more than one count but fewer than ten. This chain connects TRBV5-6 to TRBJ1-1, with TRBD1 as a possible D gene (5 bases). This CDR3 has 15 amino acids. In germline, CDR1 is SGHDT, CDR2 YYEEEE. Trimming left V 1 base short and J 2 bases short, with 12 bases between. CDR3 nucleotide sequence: TGTGCCAGCAGCTTGTCGCCAGGGTCAAACACTGAAGCTTTCTTT. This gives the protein CASSLSPGSNTEAFF.

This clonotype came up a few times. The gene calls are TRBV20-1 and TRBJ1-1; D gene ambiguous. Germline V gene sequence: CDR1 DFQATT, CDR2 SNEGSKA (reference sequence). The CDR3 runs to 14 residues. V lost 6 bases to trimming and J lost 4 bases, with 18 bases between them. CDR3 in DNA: TGCAGTGCCCCCCGTCGGGCTTTTGGCACTGAAGCTTTCTTT. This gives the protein CSAPRRAFGTEAFF.

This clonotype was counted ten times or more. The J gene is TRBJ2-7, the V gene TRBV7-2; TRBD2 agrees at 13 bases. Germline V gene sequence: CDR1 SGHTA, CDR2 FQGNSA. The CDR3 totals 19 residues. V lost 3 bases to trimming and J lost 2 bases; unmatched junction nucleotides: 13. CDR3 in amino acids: CASSFGLAGASSLTYEQYF. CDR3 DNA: TGTGCCAGCAGCTTTGGACTAGCGGGGGCCAGTTCATTGACCTACGAGCAGTACTTC.

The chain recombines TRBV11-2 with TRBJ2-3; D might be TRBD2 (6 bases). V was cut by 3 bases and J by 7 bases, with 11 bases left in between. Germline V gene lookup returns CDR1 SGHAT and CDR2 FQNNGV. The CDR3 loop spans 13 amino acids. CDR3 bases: TGTGCCAGCAGCTTCCTAGCGCGAAATACGCAGTATTTT. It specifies CASSFLARNTQYF.

This CDR3 is CASSYSASGANVLTF. For the CDR3, the DNA is TGTGCCAGCAGTTACTCCGCCTCTGGGGCCAACGTCCTGACTTTC. V and J are TRBV6-2 or TRBV6-3 and TRBJ2-6, with D hard to call. Germline V gives CDR1 MNHEY, CDR2 SVGEGT. Trimming pared 0 bases from V and 0 bases from J, leaving 3 bases between. The CDR3 totals 15 residues.

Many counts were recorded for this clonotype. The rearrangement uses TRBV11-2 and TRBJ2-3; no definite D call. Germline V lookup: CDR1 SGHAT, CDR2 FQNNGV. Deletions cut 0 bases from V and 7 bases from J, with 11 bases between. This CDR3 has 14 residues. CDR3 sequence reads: CASSLDPFPNTQYF. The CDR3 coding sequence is TGTGCCAGCAGCTTAGATCCTTTCCCCAATACGCAGTATTTT.

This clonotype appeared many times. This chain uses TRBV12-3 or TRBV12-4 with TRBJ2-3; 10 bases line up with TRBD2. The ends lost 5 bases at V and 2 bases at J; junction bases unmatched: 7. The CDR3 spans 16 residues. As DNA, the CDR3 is TGTGCCAGCAGTCCACAACTAGCGGGGATCACAGATACGCAGTATTTT. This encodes CASSPQLAGITDTQYF.

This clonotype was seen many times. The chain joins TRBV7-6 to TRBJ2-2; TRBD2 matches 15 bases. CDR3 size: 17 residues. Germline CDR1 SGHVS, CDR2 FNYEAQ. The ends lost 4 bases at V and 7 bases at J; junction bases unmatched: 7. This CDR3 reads CASSYGLAGGPNGELFF. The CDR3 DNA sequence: TGTGCCAGCAGCTACGGACTAGCGGGGGGGCCGAACGGGGAGCTGTTTTTT.